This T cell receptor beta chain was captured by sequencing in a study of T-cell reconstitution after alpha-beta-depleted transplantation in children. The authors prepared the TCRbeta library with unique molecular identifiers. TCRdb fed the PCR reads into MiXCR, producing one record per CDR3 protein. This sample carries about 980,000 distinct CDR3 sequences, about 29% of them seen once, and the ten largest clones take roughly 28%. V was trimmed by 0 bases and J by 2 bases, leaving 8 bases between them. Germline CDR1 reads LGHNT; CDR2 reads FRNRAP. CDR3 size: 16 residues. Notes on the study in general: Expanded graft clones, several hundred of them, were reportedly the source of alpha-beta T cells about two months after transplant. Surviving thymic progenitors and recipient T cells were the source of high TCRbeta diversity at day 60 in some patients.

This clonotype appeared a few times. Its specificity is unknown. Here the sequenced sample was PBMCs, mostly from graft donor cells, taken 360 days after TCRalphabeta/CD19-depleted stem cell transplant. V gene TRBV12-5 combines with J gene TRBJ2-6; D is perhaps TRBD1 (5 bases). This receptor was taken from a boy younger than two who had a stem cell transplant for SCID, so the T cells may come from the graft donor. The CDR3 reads CASGLVVGAGANVLTF. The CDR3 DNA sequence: TGTGCTAGTGGTTTGGTAGTAGGGGCTGGGGCCAACGTCCTGACTTTC.